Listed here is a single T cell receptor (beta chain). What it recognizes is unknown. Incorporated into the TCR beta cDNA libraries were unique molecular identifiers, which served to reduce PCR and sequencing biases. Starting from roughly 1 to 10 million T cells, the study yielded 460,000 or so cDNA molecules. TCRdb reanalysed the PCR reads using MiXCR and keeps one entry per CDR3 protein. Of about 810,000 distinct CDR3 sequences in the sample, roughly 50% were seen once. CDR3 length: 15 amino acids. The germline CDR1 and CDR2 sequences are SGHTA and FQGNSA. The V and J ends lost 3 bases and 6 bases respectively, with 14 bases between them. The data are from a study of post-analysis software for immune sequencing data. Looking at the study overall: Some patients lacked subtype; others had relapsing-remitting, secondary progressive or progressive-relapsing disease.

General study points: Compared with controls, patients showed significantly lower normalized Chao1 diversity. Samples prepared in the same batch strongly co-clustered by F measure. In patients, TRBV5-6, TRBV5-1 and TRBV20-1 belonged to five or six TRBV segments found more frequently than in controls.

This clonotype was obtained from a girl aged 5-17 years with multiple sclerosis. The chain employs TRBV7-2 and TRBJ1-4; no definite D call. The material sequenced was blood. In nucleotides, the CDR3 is TGTGCCAGCAGCTTTTCACGGGTTGGGCATGAAAAACTGTTTTTT. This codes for CASSFSRVGHEKLFF.